The 30 T cell receptor beta chains below all came from one sample that was sequenced in a study of technical replicates of blood from a handful of donors. Using immunoSEQ multiplex PCR, the repertoire was profiled, and TCRdb retains in-frame clones only, with some absent. Here the sample spans some 98,000 clones, nearly 97% being singletons. Sequencing was performed on T cells isolated from PBMCs. The receptors were sampled from a human donor in good health.

The chain couples TRBV6-1 to TRBJ2-3; 11 nucleotides align to TRBD2. Germline assignment: CDR1 MNHNS and CDR2 SASEGT. V lost 2 bases and J lost 5; bases outside the gene matches: 6. The CDR3 spans 16 residues. CDR3 DNA sequence: TGTGCCAGCAGTGAAACTAGCGGGAGCTGGGGAGATACGCAGTATTTT. Protein product: CASSETSGSWGDTQYF.

This clone was found a few times. The chain combines TRBV7-8 with TRBJ1-1, with a weak D call TRBD1 (5 bases). V was pared by 2 bases and J by 1 base, with 14 bases between. This CDR3 contains 16 residues. The germline gives CDR1 SGHVS, CDR2 FQNEAQ. Here the CDR3 DNA reads TGTGCCAGCAGCTTACGCCAGGGCAGAACGAACACTGAAGCTTTCTTT. This gives the protein CASSLRQGRTNTEAFF.

This clone showed up just once. One junction end disagrees with the germline gene, perhaps due to a read error. The chain couples TRBV7-7 to TRBJ1-4; D is uncertain. The CDR3 is 16 amino acids. Germline V CDR1 and CDR2: SSHAT, FNYEAQ (reference sequence). CDR3 residues: CASSPSVGSAGEKLFF. In DNA form, the CDR3 reads TGTGCTAGCAGCCCAAGTGTCGGGAGCGCTGGTGAAAAACTGTTTTTT.

The J gene is TRBJ2-1, the V gene TRBV28; 9 bases map to TRBD2. Germline-derived CDR1 and CDR2 are MDHEN and SYDVKM. This CDR3 has 18 residues. V was clipped by 3 bases and J by 0 bases; unmatched bases: 9. CDR3 in DNA: TGTGCCAGCAGTTTTGATCGCGGGACTAGCAGCTCCTACAATGAGCAGTTCTTC. Translation gives CASSFDRGTSSSYNEQFF.

The CDR3 nucleotides read TGTGCCAGCAGCCCCCAGGGGGGCGAGTTCCATGGCTACACCTTC. The encoded protein is CASSPQGGEFHGYTF. The chain carries TRBV2 and TRBJ1-2; 7 bases line up with TRBD1. J gave up 6 bases and V 6 bases, and 13 bases lay outside the gene matches. There are 15 residues in the CDR3. The germline gives CDR1 SNHLY, CDR2 FYNNEI. The entire variable domain, with the rest obtained from reference TRBV2 and TRBJ1-2, is as follows: EPEVTQTPSHQVTQMGQEVILRCVPISNHLYFYWYRQILGQKVEFLVSFYNNEISEKSEIFDDQFSVERPDGSNFTLKIRSTKLEDSAMYFCASSPQGGEFHGYTFGSGTRLTVV.

This chain links TRBV4-1 with TRBJ2-5; 7 bases map to TRBD1. Trimming took 4 bases from V and 2 from J; bases not matched to a gene: 10. The germline gives CDR1 MGHRA, CDR2 YSYEKL. The CDR3 loop spans 16 amino acids. The CDR3 loop is CASSRASVGQQETQYF. The CDR3 nucleotides read TGCGCCAGCAGCCGAGCTTCCGTGGGACAGCAAGAGACCCAGTACTTC.

The V and J genes are TRBV5-1 and TRBJ2-3; 10 positions match TRBD2. V lost 0 bases, J lost 1 base, and 2 bases stayed unmatched. The germline V gene has CDR1 SGHRS and CDR2 YFSETQ. The CDR3 has 16 amino acids. CDR3 sequence reads: CASSLGSGRGTDTQYF. The CDR3 DNA reads as TGCGCCAGCAGCTTGGGCAGCGGGAGGGGCACAGATACGCAGTATTTT. The variable domain in full, completed from reference TRBV5-1 and TRBJ2-3, reads KAGVTQTPRYLIKTRGQQVTLSCSPISGHRSVSWYQQTPGQGLQFLFEYFSETQRNKGNFPGRFSGRQFSNSRSEMNVSTLELGDSALYLCASSLGSGRGTDTQYFGPGTRLTVL.

V gene TRBV2 combines with J gene TRBJ1-1; TRBD1 is a possible D gene (6 bases). Germline CDR1 SNHLY, CDR2 FYNNEI. The CDR3 covers 13 residues. Between the trimmed V and J ends, which lost 2 bases and 11 bases, there was a span of 15 bases. CDR3 sequence reads: CASSELGTLSAFF. The CDR3 DNA reads TGTGCCAGCAGTGAACTCGGGACATTGTCTGCTTTCTTT. Full variable domain (remainder filled in from reference TRBV2 and TRBJ1-1): EPEVTQTPSHQVTQMGQEVILRCVPISNHLYFYWYRQILGQKVEFLVSFYNNEISEKSEIFDDQFSVERPDGSNFTLKIRSTKLEDSAMYFCASSELGTLSAFFGQGTRLTVV.

The rearrangement uses TRBV6-4 and TRBJ1-2, with D tentatively TRBD1 (6 bases). Trimming pared 1 base from V and 0 bases from J, leaving 9 bases between. Germline CDR1 MRHNA, CDR2 SNTAGT. There are 15 residues in the CDR3. The chain's CDR3 is CASSDFAGANYGYTF. DNA for the CDR3: TGTGCCAGCAGTGACTTCGCAGGGGCTAACTATGGCTACACCTTC.

The V gene is TRBV19, the J gene TRBJ1-2; D may be TRBD1 (6 bases). Germline V gives CDR1 LNHDA, CDR2 SQIVND (reference sequence). The CDR3 extends over 13 amino acids. Between the trimmed V and J ends, which lost 9 bases and 0 bases, there was a span of 11 bases. CDR3 sequence reads: CASRTETNYGYTF. As DNA, the CDR3 is TGTGCCAGCAGGACAGAAACTAACTATGGCTACACCTTC.

The chain links TRBV28 to TRBJ1-1; TRBD1 is a possible D gene (5 bases). The CDR3 covers 17 residues. Trimming shortened V by 6 bases and J by 2 bases, and 22 bases separated the two germline ends. From germline, CDR1 is MDHEN and CDR2 SYDVKM. CDR3 sequence reads: CASSPGGWGPENTEAFF. The CDR3 bases are TGTGCCAGCAGCCCGGGGGGATGGGGTCCCGAAAACACTGAAGCTTTCTTT.

The chain combines TRBV18 with TRBJ2-1; D ambiguous. The V end was cut by 0 bases, the J end by 1 base, with 10 bases between. This CDR3 comprises 16 residues. CDR1 and CDR2 from the germline V gene are KGHSH and LQKENI. The CDR3 is CASSPPVTGSYNEQFF. CDR3 in DNA: TGTGCCAGCTCACCACCGGTTACGGGTTCCTACAATGAGCAGTTCTTC.

This rearrangement joins TRBV18 to TRBJ1-1; TRBD1 matches 7 bases. This CDR3 is 17 amino acids long. Germline lookup yields CDR1 KGHSH and CDR2 LQKENI. With V trimmed by 3 bases and J by 11 bases, 21 bases remained unmatched. CDR3 DNA: TGTGCCAGCTCACCGTCCGGGACAGACGCGATCACCAAGGGGGCTTTCTTT. The encoded protein is CASSPSGTDAITKGAFF.

This rearrangement joins TRBV6-5 to TRBJ2-5, with D possibly matching TRBD2 (6 bases). Per the germline V gene, CDR1 is MNHEY and CDR2 is SVGAGI. V lost 8 bases to trimming and J lost 2 bases, with 12 bases between them. This CDR3 region has 13 residues. The CDR3 loop is CASAHGGQETQYF. The CDR3 DNA is TGTGCCAGCGCCCATGGGGGGCAAGAGACCCAGTACTTC.

The chain joins TRBV7-9 to TRBJ2-7; TRBD1 is a possible D gene (6 bases). V was shortened by 1 base and J by 6 bases, with 13 bases between the two germline ends. The CDR3 runs to 14 residues. Per germline, CDR1 SEHNR and CDR2 FQNEAQ (reference sequence). For the CDR3, the DNA is TGTGCCAGCAGCTTAGAATTTGCAGGGGTCGAGCAGTACTTC. It encodes CASSLEFAGVEQYF.

The gene calls are TRBV11-2 and TRBJ2-7, with D hard to call. The germline CDR1 and CDR2 sequences are SGHAT and FQNNGV. The CDR3 totals 15 residues. V lost 5 bases to trimming and J lost 0 bases, with 14 bases between them. The CDR3 nucleotides read TGTGCCAGCAGCGCTCCAGGCCGAAGCTCCTACGAGCAGTACTTC. Amino acids: CASSAPGRSSYEQYF.

This clone was detected only once. The rearrangement links TRBV14 to TRBJ1-1; the D is unclear. Trimming removed 4 bases at V and 0 bases at J, with 15 bases between. The length of the CDR3 is 16 residues. Germline CDR1 and CDR2: SGHDN and FVKESK. The CDR3 bases are TGTGCCAGCAGCCCTTTAACGGGGTACATGAACACTGAAGCTTTCTTT. Protein product: CASSPLTGYMNTEAFF.

V gene TRBV11-2 combines with J gene TRBJ2-3; D not resolved. CDR3 length: 12 residues. CDR1 SGHAT and CDR2 FQNNGV come from the germline V gene. The ends were cut back, 5 bases at V and 1 base at J, with 4 bases in the middle. CDR3 region: CASSEGTDTQYF. The CDR3 nucleotides are TGTGCCAGCAGCGAGGGCACAGATACGCAGTATTTT.

The chain employs TRBV10-2 and TRBJ2-3; D is perhaps TRBD2 (6 bases). The CDR3 spans 13 residues. V was trimmed by 4 bases and J by 6 bases, leaving 11 bases between them. Germline lookup yields CDR1 WSHSY and CDR2 SAAADI. For the CDR3, the DNA is TGCGCCAGCAGTGGCTCGGGACTTGATACGCAGTATTTT. Its translation is CASSGSGLDTQYF.

The chain is built from TRBV19 and TRBJ2-7, with D maybe TRBD1 (5 bases). The CDR3 sequence is 14 residues long. Germline CDR1 is LNHDA and CDR2 is SQIVND (reference sequence). V was trimmed by 1 base and J by 6 bases, leaving 13 bases between them. The CDR3 region is CASSIVTGQSEQYF. The CDR3 region has the DNA TGTGCCAGTAGTATAGTTACAGGTCAGAGCGAGCAGTACTTC.

The J gene is TRBJ2-1, the V gene TRBV28; TRBD2 agrees at 7 bases. Germline loops: CDR1 MDHEN, CDR2 SYDVKM. The ends lost 5 bases at V and 0 bases at J; junction bases unmatched: 7. The CDR3 sequence is 16 residues long. CDR3 sequence reads: CASSPSGGSSYNEQFF. In nucleotides, the CDR3 is TGTGCCAGCAGTCCCTCTGGCGGGAGCTCCTACAATGAGCAGTTCTTC.

The chain carries TRBV13 and TRBJ2-1; 9 positions agree with TRBD1. J lost 4 bases, V lost 8 bases, and 6 bases had no gene match. This CDR3 region has 14 residues. Germline V CDR1 and CDR2: PRHDT, FYEKMQ (reference sequence). The CDR3 reads CASEPGTGYNEQFF. The DNA for the CDR3 is TGTGCCAGCGAACCCGGGACAGGGTACAATGAGCAGTTCTTC.

V is TRBV6-5 and J is TRBJ2-5; 10 bases line up with TRBD1. Germline V gene sequence: CDR1 MNHEY, CDR2 SVGAGI. This CDR3 is built from 13 residues. V was clipped by 6 bases and J by 5 bases; unmatched bases: 3. CDR3 protein: CASSWGQGETQYF. DNA for the CDR3: TGTGCCAGCAGCTGGGGACAGGGGGAGACCCAGTACTTC.

This chain links TRBV27 with TRBJ2-5, with D perhaps TRBD2 (8 bases). The V end lost 6 bases, the J end lost 5 bases, and 16 bases lay between the germline ends. Looked up from germline, CDR1 is MNHEY and CDR2 is SMNVEV (reference sequence). The CDR3 consists of 14 residues. CDR3 region: CASSRQGGGETQYF. The CDR3 DNA reads as TGTGCCAGCAGCCGACAGGGCGGGGGGGAGACCCAGTACTTC.

The rearrangement uses TRBV5-1 and TRBJ2-3, with 9 bases matching TRBD2. V lost 5 bases, J lost 4 bases, and 11 bases stayed unmatched. This CDR3 region has 16 residues. Germline CDR1 SGHRS, CDR2 YFSETQ. In DNA, the CDR3 is TGCGCCAGCAGTCCCCCGGGGCTAGCGGGACCAGATACGCAGTATTTT. Translation gives CASSPPGLAGPDTQYF.

This chain connects TRBV7-9 to TRBJ1-4, with D unclear. CDR3 size: 17 residues. Trimming removed 5 bases from V and 10 bases from J, with 26 bases in between. Germline V gene lookup returns CDR1 SEHNR and CDR2 FQNEAQ (reference sequence). The CDR3 region is CASSPTSTGFLSVKLFF. CDR3 sequence (DNA): TGTGCCAGCAGCCCCACCTCAACGGGTTTCCTTAGCGTAAAACTGTTTTTT.

This chain joins TRBV29-1 and TRBJ1-4; D gene ambiguous. The CDR3 is 11 amino acids. Germline CDR1 and CDR2: SQVTM and ANQGSEA. The V and J ends lost 5 bases and 4 bases respectively, with 5 bases between them. The CDR3 nucleotides read TGCAGCGTTTCCAGTAATGAAAAACTGTTTTTT. As protein: CSVSSNEKLFF.

This chain connects TRBV2 to TRBJ2-7, with TRBD2 identical over 8 bases. In germline, CDR1 is SNHLY, CDR2 FYNNEI. The CDR3 is made up of 16 amino acids. Trimming at V came to 4 bases and at J to 7 bases, leaving 15 bases not matched to a gene. CDR3 nucleotides: TGTGCCAGCAGTGTCCGTGACGTAGCGGGGTCGGGGGAGCAGTACTTC. Amino acids: CASSVRDVAGSGEQYF.

The chain carries TRBV6-5 and TRBJ2-2; tentative D call: TRBD2 (5 bases). CDR3 length: 14 residues. V lost 5 bases to trimming and J lost 0 bases, with 7 bases between them. Germline V gene lookup returns CDR1 MNHEY and CDR2 SVGAGI. CDR3 region: CASSIATNTGELFF. The CDR3 bases are TGTGCCAGCAGTATAGCGACGAACACCGGGGAGCTGTTTTTT.

The chain carries TRBV30 and TRBJ1-4; D may be TRBD1 (5 bases). V was pared by 0 bases and J by 5 bases, with 19 bases between. Per germline, CDR1 GTSNPN and CDR2 SVGIG (reference sequence). There are 17 residues in the CDR3. CDR3 sequence: CAWSVGALGGSNEKLFF. CDR3 bases: TGTGCCTGGAGTGTAGGAGCTTTGGGGGGATCAAATGAAAAACTGTTTTTT.